This passage covers 9 T cell receptor beta chains from one sample sequenced in a study of cytomegalovirus exposure and HLA in healthy donors. A multiplex PCR was run with 60 Vbeta primers and 13 Jbeta primers. The method was immunoSEQ multiplex PCR; TCRdb's version includes in-frame clones alone and lacks a portion of them. The sample lists 150,000 to 200,000 clones; 70% to 90% were seen once. What was sequenced was PBMCs. These receptors originate from a young man in good health and CMV-seropositive.

The V and J genes are TRBV7-2 and TRBJ1-1, with unresolved D. Trimming cost V 5 bases and J 0 bases, with 19 bases left between them. CDR1 SGHTA and CDR2 FQGNSA come from the germline V gene. CDR3 length: 17 amino acids. The CDR3 loop is CASSPQIVEAMNTEAFF. DNA of the CDR3: TGTGCCAGCAGCCCCCAGATCGTCGAGGCCATGAACACTGAAGCTTTCTTT.

The chain uses TRBV7-3 and TRBJ2-1, with no clear D. Per the germline V gene, CDR1 is SGHTA and CDR2 is FQGTGA. The CDR3 covers 13 residues. V was pared by 2 bases and J by 6 bases, with 8 bases between. DNA of the CDR3: TGTGCCAGCAGCTTACAATCCCCCAATGAGCAGTTCTTC. Protein: CASSLQSPNEQFF.

The chain links TRBV6-5 to TRBJ1-4, with 9 bases fitting TRBD1. Losses at the gene ends were 5 bases for V and 6 bases for J; bases not matched to a gene: 4. The CDR3 has 14 amino acids. Germline V gene sequence: CDR1 MNHEY, CDR2 SVGAGI. CDR3 in DNA: TGTGCCAGCAGTCCCGGGGACAGGGATGAAAAACTGTTTTTT. It codes for CASSPGDRDEKLFF.

The chain is built from TRBV7-6 and TRBJ1-3; D gene uncertain. There are 17 residues in the CDR3. Germline lookup yields CDR1 SGHVS and CDR2 FNYEAQ. The V end was cut by 6 bases, the J end by 0 bases, with 18 bases between. Here the CDR3 reads CASRENPRGSSGNTIYF. Here the CDR3 DNA reads TGTGCCAGCAGGGAAAATCCCCGCGGCAGCTCTGGAAACACCATATATTTT.

The table lists this clone with a few counts. The V call is TRBV5-5, the J call TRBJ1-1; D gene unclear. V lost 1 base, J lost 1 base, and 11 bases lay in between. CDR1 SGHKS and CDR2 YYEKEE come from the germline V gene (reference sequence). This CDR3 is 15 amino acids long. The DNA of the CDR3 is TGTGCCAGCAGCTTGCGACCAGGAACGAACACTGAAGCTTTCTTT. Protein sequence: CASSLRPGTNTEAFF.

The rearrangement joins TRBV5-1 to TRBJ2-2, with D perhaps matching TRBD1 (5 bases). CDR1 and CDR2 from the germline V gene are SGHRS and YFSETQ. Between the trimmed V and J ends, which lost 4 bases and 6 bases, there was a span of 10 bases. The CDR3 loop spans 13 amino acids. CDR3 in amino acids: CASSRIGAGELFF. CDR3 bases: TGCGCCAGCAGCAGAATAGGGGCCGGGGAGCTGTTTTTT.

The rearrangement links TRBV7-8 to TRBJ2-7, with D maybe TRBD1 (5 bases). The germline V gene encodes CDR1 SGHVS and CDR2 FQNEAQ. Trimming pared 4 bases from V and 3 bases from J, leaving 7 bases between. This CDR3 has 12 amino acids. As DNA, the CDR3 is TGTGCCAGCAGCTCGCAGGGCTACGAGCAGTACTTC. It translates to CASSSQGYEQYF.

The chain combines TRBV7-9 with TRBJ2-7; 8 bases agree with TRBD2. Trimming cost V 5 bases and J 3 bases; bases outside gene matches: 6. CDR1 SEHNR and CDR2 FQNEAQ come from the germline V gene (reference sequence). The CDR3 runs to 14 residues. CDR3 region: CASSPRGGSYEQYF. CDR3 sequence (DNA): TGTGCCAGCAGCCCCCGGGGGGGCAGCTACGAGCAGTACTTC.

This chain uses TRBV6-5 with TRBJ2-2; D might be TRBD1 (6 bases). With 2 bases removed from V and 0 bases from J, the gap between germline ends came to 10 bases. Germline values: CDR1 MNHEY, CDR2 SVGAGI. This CDR3 has 16 residues. This CDR3 is CASSYPQGSNTGELFF. In nucleotides, the CDR3 is TGTGCCAGCAGTTACCCTCAGGGGTCGAACACCGGGGAGCTGTTTTTT.